The 15 T cell receptor beta chains below come from one sample, sequenced in a study of T cells in localized non-small cell lung cancer. TCRdb's table, derived via immunoSEQ multiplex PCR, lists solely in-frame clones and lacks some. Found here are around 5,700 clones, 35% to 45% of them singletons; the top ten hold under 8.5%. Sequences were derived from lung tumor tissue, sampled before any cancer treatment. Receptor source: a male donor aged 60 or older with stage I squamous cell lung carcinoma.

This clone has more than one count but fewer than ten. The chain has TRBV6-8 and TRBJ1-6, with D unresolved. Looked up from germline, CDR1 is MNHGY and CDR2 is SAAAGT. Trimming pared 2 bases from V and 7 bases from J, leaving 9 bases between. This CDR3 has 14 amino acids. CDR3 DNA sequence: TGTGCCAGCAGTTACGGCCGGACCAATTCACCCCTCCACTTT. Amino acid sequence: CASSYGRTNSPLHF.

By sample fraction, this clone is medium-sized. This chain uses TRBV11-3 with TRBJ2-1; 12 nucleotides line up with TRBD2. The CDR3 has 15 residues. Germline V gene data show CDR1 as SGHNT and CDR2 as YENEEA. Trimming cost V 5 bases and J 6 bases; bases outside gene matches: 5. The CDR3 region is CASSKTSGGSNEQFF. In nucleotides, the CDR3 is TGTGCCAGCAGCAAAACTAGCGGGGGGTCCAATGAGCAGTTCTTC.

This clone was seen a handful of times. V usage is TRBV15 and J usage is TRBJ1-2; a possible D gene is TRBD1 (6 bases). This CDR3 comprises 15 residues. The germline CDR1 and CDR2 sequences are LNHNV and YYDKDF (reference sequence). Deletions cut 5 bases from V and 6 bases from J, with 19 bases between. The CDR3 loop is CATSPRRGANDGYTF. The CDR3 nucleotides read TGTGCCACCAGCCCGCGGAGGGGGGCGAATGATGGCTACACCTTC.

This chain connects TRBV9 to TRBJ2-3; D not certain. Per germline, CDR1 SGDLS and CDR2 YYNGEE. Between the trimmed V and J ends, which lost 4 bases and 4 bases, there was a span of 19 bases. This CDR3 has 16 amino acids. The CDR3 protein is CASSLRSGQFSDTQYF. CDR3 sequence (DNA): TGTGCCAGCAGCTTAAGGTCCGGGCAGTTCTCAGATACGCAGTATTTT.

This clone has only a few counts. V is TRBV6-9 and J is TRBJ2-7; 10 bases match TRBD1. The CDR3 runs 14 residues. Trimming cost V 6 bases and J 7 bases; bases outside gene matches: 9. Germline assignment: CDR1 MNHGY and CDR2 SVAAGI. This CDR3 reads CASSAGQGHLEQYF. The DNA for the CDR3 is TGTGCCAGCAGCGCGGGACAGGGGCACCTTGAGCAGTACTTC.

This clone turned up a few times. V usage is TRBV11-3 and J usage is TRBJ2-7, with 8 bases lining up with TRBD1. The germline V gene has CDR1 SGHNT and CDR2 YENEEA. This CDR3 has 14 residues. Unmatched junction bases numbered 10, after V lost 5 bases and J lost 7 bases. CDR3 in amino acids: CASSAQGVEGEQYF. The CDR3 nucleotides are TGTGCCAGCAGCGCACAGGGGGTCGAGGGGGAGCAGTACTTC.

CDR3 protein: CASHSQGAGTGELFF. The CDR3, as DNA: TGTGCCAGTCATTCGCAGGGGGCGGGCACCGGGGAGCTGTTTTTT. The V gene is TRBV19, the J gene TRBJ2-2, with 8 bases aligning to TRBD1. The CDR3 is made up of 15 amino acids. The V segment lost 8 bases and the J segment 4 bases; nucleotides outside the gene matches: 9. The germline V gene encodes CDR1 LNHDA and CDR2 SQIVND (reference sequence).

The rearrangement uses TRBV30 and TRBJ1-1; 7 bases are a match to TRBD1. Germline CDR1 and CDR2: GTSNPN and SVGIG (reference sequence). V was clipped by 0 bases and J by 9 bases; unmatched bases: 10. The CDR3 spans 14 residues. This chain's CDR3 is CAWSVGGLGQKAFF. In DNA form, the CDR3 reads TGTGCCTGGAGTGTAGGGGGTTTGGGACAGAAAGCTTTCTTT. Variable domain in full (rest from reference TRBV30 and TRBJ1-1): SQTIHQWPATLVQPVGSPLSLECTVEGTSNPNLYWYRQAAGRGLQLLFYSVGIGQISSEVPQNLSASRPQDRQFILSSKKLLLSDSGFYLCAWSVGGLGQKAFFGQGTRLTVV.

This clone has a handful of counts. The J gene is TRBJ2-7, the V gene TRBV19; D not resolved. CDR3 length equals 13 residues. Germline V gives CDR1 LNHDA, CDR2 SQIVND (reference sequence). The V end lost 2 bases, the J end lost 0 bases, and 5 bases lay between the germline ends. CDR3 coding DNA: TGTGCCAGTAGTATAAGGATCTCCTACGAGCAGTACTTC. It is translated as CASSIRISYEQYF. The whole variable domain, remainder taken from reference TRBV19 and TRBJ2-7, is DGGITQSPKYLFRKEGQNVTLSCEQNLNHDAMYWYRQDPGQGLRLIYYSQIVNDFQKGDIAEGYSVSREKKESFPLTVTSAQKNPTAFYLCASSIRISYEQYFGPGTRLTVT.

The chain has TRBV19 and TRBJ1-3; D ambiguous. Germline-derived CDR1 and CDR2 are LNHDA and SQIVND (reference sequence). The CDR3 has 15 residues. Trimming took 8 bases from V and 1 from J, leaving 15 bases between them. CDR3 protein: CASGGMPGSGNTIYF. The CDR3 region has the DNA TGTGCCAGTGGCGGCATGCCGGGTTCTGGAAACACCATATATTTT.

This clone is large (0.1 to 1%) by share. This chain uses TRBV6-8 with TRBJ2-7, with D perhaps TRBD1 or TRBD2 (5 bases each). This CDR3 is 13 amino acids long. Germline V lookup: CDR1 MNHGY, CDR2 SAAAGT. The V end was cut by 5 bases, the J end by 7 bases, with 15 bases between. The CDR3 loop reads CASSTGPLGEQYF. In nucleotides, the CDR3 is TGTGCCAGCAGTACGGGACCTTTGGGTGAGCAGTACTTC.

This clone was observed a handful of times. This rearrangement joins TRBV6-7 to TRBJ1-6, with no clear D. TRBV6-7 is placed among ORFs of uncertain function. CDR3 length equals 14 residues. The ends were cut back, 5 bases at V and 6 bases at J, with 11 bases in the middle. CDR3 DNA: TGTGCCAGCAGTGAGGTCAGCCTTAATTCACCCCTCCACTTT. Its translation: CASSEVSLNSPLHF.

This rearrangement joins TRBV19 to TRBJ2-3; TRBD2 matches at 11 bases. The J segment lost 0 bases and the V segment lost 5 bases, leaving 4 bases of the junction unmatched. The germline gives CDR1 LNHDA, CDR2 SQIVND (reference sequence). The CDR3 has 16 residues. The DNA of the CDR3 is TGTGCCAGTAGTCCTAGACTAGCGGGGAGCACAGATACGCAGTATTTT. Its protein is CASSPRLAGSTDTQYF.

V and J are TRBV5-1 and TRBJ1-2; D is undetermined. This CDR3 spans 14 amino acids. In germline, CDR1 is SGHRS, CDR2 YFSETQ. Trimming pared 1 base from V and 2 bases from J, leaving 9 bases between. CDR3 sequence (DNA): TGCGCCAGCAGCTTGCTGGACGGGAACTATGGCTACACCTTC. Protein sequence: CASSLLDGNYGYTF.

The CDR3 spells CASSTDQRNIYF. CDR3 coding DNA: TGTGCCAGCAGTACGGACCAGCGAAACATATATTTT. The gene calls are TRBV6-8 and TRBJ1-3; no definite D call. The V and J ends lost 5 bases and 12 bases respectively, with 14 bases between them. The CDR3 consists of 12 residues. From germline, CDR1 is MNHGY and CDR2 SAAAGT.